The clone carrying this T cell receptor (beta chain) was observed at least ten times. Its specificity is not known. TCRdb used MiXCR to reprocess the reads, holding one entry per CDR3 protein. The sample consists of about 190,000 distinct CDR3 sequences, 7.5% to 10% of them appearing once. These data are taken from a study of T cell repertoires in cytomegalovirus infection. The overall study: Public TCR beta signature analysis indicated the presence of both CMV infection and matching HLA type.

Whole-study findings and limits: Cumulative frequency of public TCR beta families picked out carriers of CMV plus the relevant HLA. Within the response measured ex vivo, HLA-C-restricted CMV-specific TCR beta clonotypes were dominant.

Germline-derived CDR1 and CDR2 are LGHDT and YNNKEL (reference sequence). This CDR3 has 14 residues. Deletions cut 1 base from V and 8 bases from J, with 14 bases between. This receptor was identified in a human donor in good health (CMV status not recorded). Some clones in this sample may be carry-over from other donors' samples. The sequencing input was PBMCs. This sequence joins TRBV3-1 and TRBJ1-1; D call uncertain. For the CDR3, the DNA is TGTGCCAGCAGCCAAGGCGCGGGAGTTATAGAAGCTTTCTTT. Translation gives CASSQGAGVIEAFF.